This T cell receptor beta chain emerged from a study of human T cells and chemical hapten exposure. The study used a library that attached unique molecular identifiers to individual cDNA molecules. MiXCR, run by TCRdb on the 5' RACE reads, gives a single entry per CDR3 protein. The table shows roughly 110,000 distinct CDR3 sequences, with 15% to 20% occurring only once. Concerning this clonotype: As yet, its antigen is unknown.

V was clipped by 4 bases and J by 5 bases, with 17 bases between them. Germline assignment: CDR1 SQVTM and CDR2 ANQGSEA. The CDR3 length is 14 residues. Findings and caveats of the study: TCRs exceeding 1 in 1000 frequency stayed unchanged with DPC sensitization.

The starting material, unfractionated whole blood, was used for total RNA extraction. The gene calls are TRBV29-1 and TRBJ2-5; no clear D. The TCR comes from a human donor in good health. Here the CDR3 reads CSVAASPTHETQYF. The CDR3 bases are TGCAGCGTTGCGGCCTCACCTACCCATGAGACCCAGTACTTC.